This T cell receptor (beta chain) was sequenced for a study of T cell repertoires in cytomegalovirus infection. Study as a whole: Both CMV infection and a matching HLA type were indicated by public TCR beta signatures.

TCRdb reanalysed the reads using MiXCR and keeps one entry per CDR3 protein. This sample carries hundreds of thousands of distinct CDR3 sequences, around 24% of them seen once, and the ten largest clones take less than 10%. This clonotype was picked up a small number of times. Its antigen is currently unknown. The germline V gene has CDR1 SEHNR and CDR2 FQNEAQ (reference sequence). This CDR3 spans 15 amino acids. The V gene lost 3 bases and the J gene lost 2 bases, with 13 bases spanning the gap. Study results and limitations: Ex vivo, HLA-C-restricted CMV-specific TCR beta clonotypes prevailed over the rest of the response. Accumulated public TCR beta family frequency recognized individuals carrying CMV together with the relevant HLA.

The rearrangement joins TRBV7-9 to TRBJ1-1, with TRBD1 as a possible D gene (6 bases). The receptor was isolated from a human donor in good health (CMV status not recorded). Some clones in this sample may be carry-over from other donors' samples. Sample: CD8+ T cells from PBMCs. CDR3 coding DNA: TGTGCCAGCAGCTTTTCGGGACATCTAAACACTGAAGCTTTCTTT. Residues: CASSFSGHLNTEAFF.